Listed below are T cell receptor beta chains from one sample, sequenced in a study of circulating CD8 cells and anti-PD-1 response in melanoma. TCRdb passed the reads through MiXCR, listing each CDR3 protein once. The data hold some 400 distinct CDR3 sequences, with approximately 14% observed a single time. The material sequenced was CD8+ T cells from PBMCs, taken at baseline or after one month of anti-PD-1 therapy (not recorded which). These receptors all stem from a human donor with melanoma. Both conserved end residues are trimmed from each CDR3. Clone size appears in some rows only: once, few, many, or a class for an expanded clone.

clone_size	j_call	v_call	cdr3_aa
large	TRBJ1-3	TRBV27	ASSLTVSGNTIY
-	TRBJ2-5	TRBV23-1	ARTPLAFETQY
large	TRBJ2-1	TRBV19	ASIAGTRLNEQF
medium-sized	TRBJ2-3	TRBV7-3	ASSPGTATSTDTQY
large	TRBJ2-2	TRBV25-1	ASEEGTGELF
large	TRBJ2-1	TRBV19	ASSTLAGVSDEQF
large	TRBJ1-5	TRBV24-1	AISTTGTNQPQH
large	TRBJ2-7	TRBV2	AGGRQEQY
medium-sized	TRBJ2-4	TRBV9	ASSGLAGGPVDIQY
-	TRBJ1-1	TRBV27	ASSLRTDGTEAF
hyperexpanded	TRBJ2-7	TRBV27	ASSHTRTGGLVEQY
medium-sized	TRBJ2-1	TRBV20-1	SASGDREISNEQF
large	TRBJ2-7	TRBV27	ASSLGLAGIYEQY
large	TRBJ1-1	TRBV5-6	ASSLRGTEAF
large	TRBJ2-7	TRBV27	ASSLSSGSSYEQY
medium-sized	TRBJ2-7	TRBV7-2	ASSWGASGYTEQY
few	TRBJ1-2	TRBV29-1	SVPKGTGVGYGYT
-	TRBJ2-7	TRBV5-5	ASSSEDGYEQY
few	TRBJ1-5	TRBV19	ASSLTGRKIYSNQPQH
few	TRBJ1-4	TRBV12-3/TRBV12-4	ASSSTSATNEKLF
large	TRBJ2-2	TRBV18	ASSPPDDTTGELF
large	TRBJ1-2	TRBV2	ASSPSSSGAGYT
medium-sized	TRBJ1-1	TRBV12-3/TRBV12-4	ASSFRLYREGNTEAF
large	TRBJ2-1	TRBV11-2	ASSPLGEF
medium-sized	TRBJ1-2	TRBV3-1	ASSQVGTFNYGYT
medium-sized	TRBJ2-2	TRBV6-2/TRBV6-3	ASRDGELF
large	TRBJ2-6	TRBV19	ASKEGTGANVLT
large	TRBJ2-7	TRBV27	ASSLGGSYEQY
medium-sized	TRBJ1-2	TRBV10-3	AISEPVGYT
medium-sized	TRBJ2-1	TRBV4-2	ASSQTGGRDEQL
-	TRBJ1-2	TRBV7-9	ASSPPAAGHYGYT
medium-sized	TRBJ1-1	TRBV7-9	ASCLWGNTEAF
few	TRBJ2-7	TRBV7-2	ASSGGITYEQY
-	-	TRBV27	ASCLSGASGLRNEQY
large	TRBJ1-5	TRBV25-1	ASLGRVGQPQH
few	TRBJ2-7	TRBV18	ASSRTGIHEQY
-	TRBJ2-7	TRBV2	ASSPGTGVDEQY
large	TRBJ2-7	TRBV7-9	ASSLGTNEQY
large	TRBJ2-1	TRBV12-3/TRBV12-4	ASRGNRQPNEQF
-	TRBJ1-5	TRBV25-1	ASSEGGNQPQH
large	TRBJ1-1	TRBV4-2	ASSPTGGRDEAF
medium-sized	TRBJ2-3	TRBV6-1	ASSEPDSRTDTQY
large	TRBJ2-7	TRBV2	ASCEGHFYEQY
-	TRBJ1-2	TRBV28	ASYLTNAYGYT
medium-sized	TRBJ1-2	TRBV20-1	SARGIRTGFDYT
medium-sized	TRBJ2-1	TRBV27	ASSLIAGVVEQF
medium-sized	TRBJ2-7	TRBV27	ASSFAVSSYEQY
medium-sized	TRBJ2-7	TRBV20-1	SARVENQYLGQY
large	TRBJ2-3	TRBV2	ASSAWAQGVSTDTQY
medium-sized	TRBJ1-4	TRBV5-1	ASSLVGTTNEKLF